This T cell receptor beta chain was recovered during a study of cytomegalovirus exposure and HLA in healthy donors. As for this clone: Its antigen is unknown. A junction end diverges from the germline sequence, so it may reflect a read error.

Primers: 60 Vbeta forward and 13 Jbeta reverse. Sequencing was performed with immunoSEQ multiplex PCR; in TCRdb, only in-frame clones are kept and a portion is missing. The table has some 110,000 clones, over 60% seen once. Overall study findings and caveats: Most observed TCR sequences were rare, whereas some public TCRs were detected in many donors. Cytomegalovirus status, reportedly, was diagnosed with high specificity and sensitivity by the classifier.

The sequencing input was PBMCs. The sequence was collected from a man in his 60s in good health and CMV-seropositive.

The CDR3 region is CSSSAPGLGAEKLFF. The CDR3 nucleotides are TGTTCCAGCAGCGCCCCGGGACTAGGGGCTGAAAAACTGTTTTTT. The chain has TRBV7-9 and TRBJ1-4; D is possibly TRBD1 (5 bases). Per the germline V gene, CDR1 is SEHNR and CDR2 is FQNEAQ (reference sequence). The length of the CDR3 is 15 residues.